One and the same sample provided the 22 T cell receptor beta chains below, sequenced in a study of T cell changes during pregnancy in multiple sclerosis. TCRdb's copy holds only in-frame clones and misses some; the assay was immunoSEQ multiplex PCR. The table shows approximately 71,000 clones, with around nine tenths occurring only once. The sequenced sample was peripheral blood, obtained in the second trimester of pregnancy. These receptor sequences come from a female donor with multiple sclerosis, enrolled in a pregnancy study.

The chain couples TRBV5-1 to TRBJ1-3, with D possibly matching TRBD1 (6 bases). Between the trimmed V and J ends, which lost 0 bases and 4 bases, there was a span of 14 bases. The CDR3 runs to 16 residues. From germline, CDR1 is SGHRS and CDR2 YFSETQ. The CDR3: CASSLEQGGRGNTIYF. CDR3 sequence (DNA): TGCGCCAGCAGCTTGGAACAGGGAGGGAGAGGAAACACCATATATTTT. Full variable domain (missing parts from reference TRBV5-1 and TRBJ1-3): KAGVTQTPRYLIKTRGQQVTLSCSPISGHRSVSWYQQTPGQGLQFLFEYFSETQRNKGNFPGRFSGRQFSNSRSEMNVSTLELGDSALYLCASSLEQGGRGNTIYFGEGSWLTVV.

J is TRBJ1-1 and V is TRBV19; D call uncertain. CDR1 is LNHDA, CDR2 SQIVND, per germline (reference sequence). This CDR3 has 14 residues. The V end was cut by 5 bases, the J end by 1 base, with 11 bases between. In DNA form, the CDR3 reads TGTGCCAGTAGTCATCCAGTGCCGAACACTGAAGCTTTCTTT. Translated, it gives CASSHPVPNTEAFF. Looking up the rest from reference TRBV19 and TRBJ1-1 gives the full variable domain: DGGITQSPKYLFRKEGQNVTLSCEQNLNHDAMYWYRQDPGQGLRLIYYSQIVNDFQKGDIAEGYSVSREKKESFPLTVTSAQKNPTAFYLCASSHPVPNTEAFFGQGTRLTVV.

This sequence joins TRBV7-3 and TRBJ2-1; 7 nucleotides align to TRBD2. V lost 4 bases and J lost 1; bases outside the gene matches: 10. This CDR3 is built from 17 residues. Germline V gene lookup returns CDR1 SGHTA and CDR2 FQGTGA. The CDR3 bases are TGTGCCAGCAGCTCTGCGGGAGATGGTGTATCCTACAATGAGCAGTTCTTC. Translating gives CASSSAGDGVSYNEQFF.

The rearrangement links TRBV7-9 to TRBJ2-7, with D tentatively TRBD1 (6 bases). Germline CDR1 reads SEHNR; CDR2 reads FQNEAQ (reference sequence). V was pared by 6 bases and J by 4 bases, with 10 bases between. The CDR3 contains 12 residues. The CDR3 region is CASSQQGYEQYF. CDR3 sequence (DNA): TGTGCCAGCAGTCAACAGGGATACGAGCAGTACTTC.

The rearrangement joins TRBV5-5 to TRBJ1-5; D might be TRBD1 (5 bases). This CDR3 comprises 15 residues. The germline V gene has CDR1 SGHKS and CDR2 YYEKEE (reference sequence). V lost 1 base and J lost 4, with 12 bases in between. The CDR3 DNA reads TGTGCCAGCAGCTTGTCTCCAGGGTGGAATCAGCCCCAGCATTTT. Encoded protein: CASSLSPGWNQPQHF.

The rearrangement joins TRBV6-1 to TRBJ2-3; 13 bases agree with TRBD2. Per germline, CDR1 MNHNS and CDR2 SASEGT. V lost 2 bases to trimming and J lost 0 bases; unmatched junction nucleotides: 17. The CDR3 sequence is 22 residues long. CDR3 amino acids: CASSERTGAATSGRASTDTQYF. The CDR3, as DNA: TGTGCCAGCAGTGAAAGGACAGGGGCAGCTACTAGCGGGAGGGCTAGCACAGATACGCAGTATTTT.

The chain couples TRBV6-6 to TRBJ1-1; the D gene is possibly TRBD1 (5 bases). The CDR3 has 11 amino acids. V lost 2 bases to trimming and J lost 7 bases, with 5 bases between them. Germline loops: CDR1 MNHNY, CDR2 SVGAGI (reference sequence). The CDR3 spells CASSYQGEAFF. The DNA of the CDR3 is TGTGCCAGCAGTTACCAGGGTGAAGCTTTCTTT.

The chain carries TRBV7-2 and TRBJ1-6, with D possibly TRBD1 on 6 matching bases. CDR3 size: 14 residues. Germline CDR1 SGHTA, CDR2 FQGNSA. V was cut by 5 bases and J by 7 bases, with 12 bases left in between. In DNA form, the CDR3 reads TGTGCCAGCAGCCCCGGGACACGGAATTCACCCCTCCACTTT. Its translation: CASSPGTRNSPLHF.

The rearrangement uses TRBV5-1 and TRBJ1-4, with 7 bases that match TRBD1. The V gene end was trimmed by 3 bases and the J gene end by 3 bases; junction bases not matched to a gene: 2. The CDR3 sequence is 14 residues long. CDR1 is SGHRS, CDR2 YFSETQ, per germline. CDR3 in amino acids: CASSSGQPNEKLFF. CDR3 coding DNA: TGCGCCAGCAGCTCGGGACAGCCTAATGAAAAACTGTTTTTT.

Here the CDR3 reads CATAFGDGSDTQYF. The CDR3 region has the DNA TGTGCCACAGCGTTCGGTGACGGTTCAGATACGCAGTATTTT. The gene calls are TRBV6-5 and TRBJ2-3; D call uncertain. This CDR3 comprises 14 residues. V shed 10 bases and J shed 4 bases, with 18 bases lying between them. CDR1 MNHEY and CDR2 SVGAGI come from the germline V gene.

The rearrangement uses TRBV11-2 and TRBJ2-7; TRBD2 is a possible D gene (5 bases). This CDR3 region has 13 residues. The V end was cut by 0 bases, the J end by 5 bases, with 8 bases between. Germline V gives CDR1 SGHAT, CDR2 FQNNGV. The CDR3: CASSLDTGNEQYF. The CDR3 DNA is TGTGCCAGCAGCTTAGATACGGGGAACGAGCAGTACTTC.

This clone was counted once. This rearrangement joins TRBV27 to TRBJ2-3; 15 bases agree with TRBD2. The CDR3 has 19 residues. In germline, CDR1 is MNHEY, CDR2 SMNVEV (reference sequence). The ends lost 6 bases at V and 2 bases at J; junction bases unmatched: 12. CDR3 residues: CASSESGLAGGTHTDTQYF. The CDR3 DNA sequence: TGTGCCAGCAGCGAATCCGGACTAGCGGGAGGGACACACACAGATACGCAGTATTTT.

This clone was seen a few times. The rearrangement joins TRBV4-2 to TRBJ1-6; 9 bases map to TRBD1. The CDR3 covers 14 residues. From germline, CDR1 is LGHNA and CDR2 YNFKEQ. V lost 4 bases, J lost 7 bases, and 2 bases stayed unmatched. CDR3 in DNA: TGTGCCAGCAGCCCCGGACAGGGGAATTCACCCCTCCACTTT. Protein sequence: CASSPGQGNSPLHF.

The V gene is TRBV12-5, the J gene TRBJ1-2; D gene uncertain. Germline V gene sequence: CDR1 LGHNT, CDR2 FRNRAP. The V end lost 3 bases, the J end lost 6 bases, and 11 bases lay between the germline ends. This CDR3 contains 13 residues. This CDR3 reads CASGFQTTDGYTF. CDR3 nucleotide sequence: TGTGCTAGTGGTTTCCAAACTACGGATGGCTACACCTTC.

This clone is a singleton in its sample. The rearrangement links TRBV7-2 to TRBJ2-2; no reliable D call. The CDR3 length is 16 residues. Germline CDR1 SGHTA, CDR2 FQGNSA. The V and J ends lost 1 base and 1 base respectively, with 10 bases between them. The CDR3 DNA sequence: TGTGCCAGCAGCTTAGTGGGCAGGAAGAACACCGGGGAGCTGTTTTTT. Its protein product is CASSLVGRKNTGELFF.

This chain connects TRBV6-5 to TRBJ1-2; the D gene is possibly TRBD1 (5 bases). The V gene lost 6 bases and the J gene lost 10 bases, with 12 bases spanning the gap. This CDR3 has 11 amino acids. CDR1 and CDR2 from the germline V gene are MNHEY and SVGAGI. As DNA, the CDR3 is TGTGCCAGCAGGGACAACGTTATCTACACCTTC. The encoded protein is CASRDNVIYTF.

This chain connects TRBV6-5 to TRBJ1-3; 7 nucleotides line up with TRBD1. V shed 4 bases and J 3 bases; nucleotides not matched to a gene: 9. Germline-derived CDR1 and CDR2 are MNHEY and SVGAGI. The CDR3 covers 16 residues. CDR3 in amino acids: CASSSTTGSFGNTIYF. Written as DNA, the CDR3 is TGTGCCAGCAGTTCCACGACAGGGTCATTTGGAAACACCATATATTTT.

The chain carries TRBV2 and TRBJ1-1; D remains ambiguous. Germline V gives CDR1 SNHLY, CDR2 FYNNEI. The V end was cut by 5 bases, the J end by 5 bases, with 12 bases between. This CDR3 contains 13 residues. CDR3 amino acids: CASSISLGTEAFF. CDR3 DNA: TGTGCCAGCAGTATAAGCCTCGGGACTGAAGCTTTCTTT.

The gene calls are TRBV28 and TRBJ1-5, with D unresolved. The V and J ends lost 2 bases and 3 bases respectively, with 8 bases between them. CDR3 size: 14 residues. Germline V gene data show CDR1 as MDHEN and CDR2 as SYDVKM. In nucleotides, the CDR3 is TGTGCCAGCAGTTTACTGCCCTACAATCAGCCCCAGCATTTT. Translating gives CASSLLPYNQPQHF.

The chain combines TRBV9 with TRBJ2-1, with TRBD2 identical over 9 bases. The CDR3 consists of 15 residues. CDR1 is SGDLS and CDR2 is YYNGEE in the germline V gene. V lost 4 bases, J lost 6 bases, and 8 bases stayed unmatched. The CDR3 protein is CASSPRSGGFNEQFF. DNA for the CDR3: TGTGCCAGCAGCCCCCGTAGCGGGGGTTTCAATGAGCAGTTCTTC.

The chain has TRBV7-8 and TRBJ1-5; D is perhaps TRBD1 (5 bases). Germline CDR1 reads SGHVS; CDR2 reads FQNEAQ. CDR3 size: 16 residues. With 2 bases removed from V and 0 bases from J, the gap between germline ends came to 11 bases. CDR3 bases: TGTGCCAGCAGCTTACACCGCAGGGATAGCAATCAGCCCCAGCATTTT. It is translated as CASSLHRRDSNQPQHF.

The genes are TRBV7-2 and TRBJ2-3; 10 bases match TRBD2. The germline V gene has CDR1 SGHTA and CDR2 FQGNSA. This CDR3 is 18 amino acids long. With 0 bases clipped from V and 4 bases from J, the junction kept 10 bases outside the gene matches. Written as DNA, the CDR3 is TGTGCCAGCAGCTTAGCGCTATTAGCGGGAGGTCGGGCAGATACGCAGTATTTT. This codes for CASSLALLAGGRADTQYF.